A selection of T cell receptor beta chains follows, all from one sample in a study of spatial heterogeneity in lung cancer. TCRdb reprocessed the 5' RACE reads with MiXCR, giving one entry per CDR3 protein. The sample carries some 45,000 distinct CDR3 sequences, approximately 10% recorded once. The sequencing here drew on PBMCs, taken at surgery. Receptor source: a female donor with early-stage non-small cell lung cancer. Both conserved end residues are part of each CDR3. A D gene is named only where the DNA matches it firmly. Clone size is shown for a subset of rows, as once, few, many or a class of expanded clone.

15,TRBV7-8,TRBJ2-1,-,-,CASSSNRASYNEQFF,TGTGCCAGCAGCTCAAACAGGGCCTCCTACAATGAGCAGTTCTTC
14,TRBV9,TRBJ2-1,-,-,CASSVAYSYNEQFF,TGTGCCAGCAGCGTAGCCTACTCCTACAATGAGCAGTTCTTC
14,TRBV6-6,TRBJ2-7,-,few,CASSPTGVSYEQYF,TGTGCCAGCAGTCCCACGGGGGTCTCCTACGAGCAGTACTTC
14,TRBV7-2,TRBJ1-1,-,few,CASSLGEVGTEAFF,TGTGCCAGCAGCCTAGGGGAGGTTGGCACTGAAGCTTTCTTT
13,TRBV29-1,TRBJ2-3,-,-,CSVADTNTDTQYF,TGCAGCGTTGCGGACACCAACACAGATACGCAGTATTTT
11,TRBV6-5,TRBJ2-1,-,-,CASTKGDRQFF,TGTGCCAGCACAAAGGGGGATCGGCAGTTCTTC
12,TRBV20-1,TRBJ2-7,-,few,CSARKSSYEQYF,TGCAGTGCTAGGAAATCTTCCTACGAGCAGTACTTC
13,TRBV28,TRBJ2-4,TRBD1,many,CASSKQGANIQYF,TGTGCCAGCAGCAAACAGGGGGCCAACATTCAGTACTTC
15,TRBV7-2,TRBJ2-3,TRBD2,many,CASSFDSGGTDTQYF,TGTGCCAGCAGCTTTGATAGCGGGGGCACAGATACGCAGTATTTT
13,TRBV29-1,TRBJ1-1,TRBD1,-,CSVPTGGQTEAFF,TGCAGCGTGCCGACAGGGGGTCAAACTGAAGCTTTCTTT
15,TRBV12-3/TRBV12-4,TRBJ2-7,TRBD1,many,CASSLGTGLIHEQYF,TGTGCCAGCAGCCTAGGGACAGGGCTTATCCACGAGCAGTACTTC
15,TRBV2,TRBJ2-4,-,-,CASSDLGITKNIQYF,TGTGCCAGCAGTGATTTGGGGATAACCAAAAACATTCAGTACTTC
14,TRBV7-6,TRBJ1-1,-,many,CASSPWTVNTEAFF,TGTGCCAGCAGCCCCTGGACAGTGAACACTGAAGCTTTCTTT
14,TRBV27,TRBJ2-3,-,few,CASSFSGRTDTQYF,TGTGCCAGCAGTTTTTCGGGCCGCACAGATACGCAGTATTTT
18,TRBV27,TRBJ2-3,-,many,CASSYSWVNRPSTDTQYF,TGTGCCAGCAGTTACTCCTGGGTTAACAGACCTAGCACAGATACGCAGTATTTT
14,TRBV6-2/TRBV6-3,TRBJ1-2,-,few,CASSYSTSYYGYTF,TGTGCCAGCAGTTACTCGACCAGCTACTATGGCTACACCTTC
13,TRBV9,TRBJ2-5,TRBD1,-,CARKEGQEETQYF,TGTGCCAGAAAAGAAGGACAGGAAGAGACCCAGTACTTC
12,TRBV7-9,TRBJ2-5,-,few,CASSGDWETQYF,TGTGCCAGCAGCGGGGATTGGGAGACCCAGTACTTC
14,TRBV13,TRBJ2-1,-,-,CASSFDTSYNEQFF,TGTGCCAGCAGCTTTGACACCTCCTACAATGAGCAGTTCTTC
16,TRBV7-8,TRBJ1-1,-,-,CASSPHRGGPYTEAFF,TGTGCCAGCAGCCCCCACCGGGGCGGGCCCTACACTGAAGCTTTCTTT
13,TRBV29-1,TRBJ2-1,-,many,CSVGPGSYNEQFF,TGCAGCGTTGGGCCAGGCTCCTACAATGAGCAGTTCTTC
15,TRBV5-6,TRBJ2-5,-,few,CASSLEGSGVETQYF,TGTGCCAGCAGCTTGGAGGGGTCCGGGGTAGAGACCCAGTACTTC
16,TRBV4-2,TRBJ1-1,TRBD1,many,CASSQDPQGDITEAFF,TGTGCCAGCAGCCAAGATCCACAGGGGGATATCACTGAAGCTTTCTTT
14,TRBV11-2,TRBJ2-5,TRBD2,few,CASSPGRFQETQYF,TGTGCCAGCAGCCCCGGGAGGTTCCAAGAGACCCAGTACTTC
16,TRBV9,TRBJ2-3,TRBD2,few,CASSGTSGGYTDTQYF,TGTGCCAGCAGCGGCACTAGCGGGGGGTACACAGATACGCAGTATTTT
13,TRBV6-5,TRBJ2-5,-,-,CASSPLALKTQYF,TGTGCCAGCAGTCCCCTAGCGTTGAAGACCCAGTACTTC
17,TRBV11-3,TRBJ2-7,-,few,CASSLDRPGGETYEQYF,TGTGCCAGCAGCTTAGATCGGCCCGGCGGGGAGACCTACGAGCAGTACTTC
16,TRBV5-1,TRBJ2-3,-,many,CASSQTSGGWADTQYF,TGCGCCAGCAGCCAAACATCAGGGGGGTGGGCCGATACGCAGTATTTT
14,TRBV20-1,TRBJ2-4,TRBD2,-,CSAPTSGTKNIQYF,TGCAGTGCCCCCACTAGCGGGACTAAAAACATTCAGTACTTC
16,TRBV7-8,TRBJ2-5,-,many,CASSDVSRGRKETQYF,TGTGCCAGCAGCGATGTATCCCGGGGGCGCAAAGAGACCCAGTACTTC